A single sample gave rise to the 10 T cell receptor beta chains below, sequenced in a study of T-cell reconstitution after alpha-beta-depleted transplantation in children. A TCRbeta library incorporating unique molecular identifiers was prepared. TCRdb fed the PCR reads into MiXCR, producing one record per CDR3 protein. Found here are about 200,000 distinct CDR3 sequences, 5.5% to 7% of them singletons; the top ten hold approximately 4.1%. The material was PBMCs, obtained before TCRalphabeta/CD19-depleted stem cell transplant. The receptors were gathered from a girl under three years old with combined immunodeficiency, due to receive a stem cell transplant.

In this sample, this clonotype turned up a few times. This chain connects TRBV7-8 to TRBJ1-2; the match to TRBD1 covers 8 bases. Germline trimming cut 5 bases from V and 3 bases from J; bases unmatched to any gene: 5. The CDR3 runs to 14 residues. The V gene's germline CDR1 is SGHVS and CDR2 FQNEAQ. The CDR3 DNA reads as TGTGCCAGCAGCCCGGACAGGGTTGACTATGGCTACACCTTC. The encoded protein is CASSPDRVDYGYTF. The full variable domain, rest sourced from reference TRBV7-8 and TRBJ1-2, is GAGVSQSPRYKVAKRGQDVALRCDPISGHVSLFWYQQALGQGPEFLTYFQNEAQLDKSGLPSDRFFAERPEGSVSTLKIQRTQQEDSAVYLCASSPDRVDYGYTFGSGTRLTVV.

At least ten counts were recorded for this clonotype. V gene TRBV7-9 combines with J gene TRBJ1-6, with TRBD1 as a possible D gene (6 bases). The CDR3 contains 15 residues. V was clipped by 7 bases and J by 5 bases, with 15 bases between them. Per germline, CDR1 SEHNR and CDR2 FQNEAQ (reference sequence). The CDR3 coding sequence is TGTGCCAGCAAGATACAGGGAGCGGATAATTCACCCCTCCACTTT. Its translation is CASKIQGADNSPLHF.

This clonotype was recorded at least ten times. The gene calls are TRBV6-2 or TRBV6-3 and TRBJ2-2, with a tentative D call TRBD2 (5 bases). Looked up from germline, CDR1 is MNHEY and CDR2 is SVGEGT. The CDR3 loop spans 17 amino acids. Trimming removed 7 bases at V and 4 bases at J, with 22 bases between. DNA for the CDR3: TGTGCCAGCACCCCAAGCCCCCTAGCTTACCCCACCGGGGAGCTGTTTTTT. Protein product: CASTPSPLAYPTGELFF.

Many counts were recorded for this clonotype. The chain employs TRBV12-3 or TRBV12-4 and TRBJ2-2, with D perhaps matching TRBD2 (5 bases). Between the trimmed V and J ends, which lost 1 base and 13 bases, there was a span of 10 bases. CDR3 length: 12 residues. CDR3 in amino acids: CASSLGAGGLFF. CDR3 coding DNA: TGTGCCAGCAGTTTAGGGGCCGGAGGGCTGTTTTTT.

In its sample, this clonotype was seen many times. V gene TRBV7-6 combines with J gene TRBJ2-1, with D perhaps assigned TRBD1 or TRBD2 (6 bases each). The germline CDR1 and CDR2 sequences are SGHVS and FNYEAQ. The CDR3 length is 16 residues. V was shortened by 4 bases and J by 3 bases, with 16 bases between the two germline ends. The CDR3 region is CASSSRRGTFYNEQFF. The CDR3, as DNA: TGTGCCAGCAGCTCCCGGAGGGGGACCTTCTACAATGAGCAGTTCTTC. The complete variable domain, with remaining parts taken from reference TRBV7-6 and TRBJ2-1, reads GAGVSQSPRYKVTKRGQDVALRCDPISGHVSLYWYRQALGQGPEFLTYFNYEAQQDKSGLPNDRFSAERPEGSISTLTIQRTEQRDSAMYRCASSSRRGTFYNEQFFGPGTRLTVL.

This clonotype was counted many times. The chain combines TRBV11-2 with TRBJ2-6, with D perhaps TRBD1 (6 bases). The CDR3 covers 18 residues. Trimming stripped 0 bases from V and 0 bases from J, with 12 bases between. Germline V lookup: CDR1 SGHAT, CDR2 FQNNGV. The CDR3 DNA follows: TGTGCCAGCAGCTTAGAGGGGGCCACCTCCTCTGGGGCCAACGTCCTGACTTTC. Translating gives CASSLEGATSSGANVLTF.

The sample holds many counts of this clonotype. The chain has TRBV29-1 and TRBJ1-2, with 11 bases matching TRBD1. The CDR3 is 15 residues long. Looked up from germline, CDR1 is SQVTM and CDR2 is ANQGSEA. After removal of 6 bases from V and 5 bases from J, the junction contained 11 bases not matched to a gene. In DNA form, the CDR3 reads TGCAGCGTGAGGACAGGGGGCTCACGGGAATATGGCTACACCTTC. Residues: CSVRTGGSREYGYTF.

This clonotype was detected ten times or more. The chain links TRBV20-1 to TRBJ1-1; TRBD1 aligns across 9 bases. This CDR3 is built from 14 residues. Per germline, CDR1 DFQATT and CDR2 SNEGSKA (reference sequence). Trimming removed 1 base from V and 1 base from J; junction bases left unmatched: 1. CDR3 coding DNA: TGCAGTGCTAGAGGGGGACAGGGGAACACTGAAGCTTTCTTT. Protein sequence: CSARGGQGNTEAFF.

This clonotype was seen repeatedly, ten times or more. J is TRBJ2-7 and V is TRBV29-1, with 8 bases lining up with TRBD1. Germline V gene lookup returns CDR1 SQVTM and CDR2 ANQGSEA. With 1 base clipped from V and 2 bases from J, the junction kept 7 bases outside the gene matches. The CDR3 is made up of 15 amino acids. CDR3 sequence (DNA): TGCAGCGTTGAAGTGGGGGACAGGACTACCTACGAGCAGTACTTC. The encoded protein is CSVEVGDRTTYEQYF.

This clonotype has ten or more counts. The chain recombines TRBV7-6 with TRBJ2-1, with 9 bases lining up with TRBD2. Trimming removed 10 bases from V and 8 bases from J; junction bases left unmatched: 12. Germline CDR1 is SGHVS and CDR2 is FNYEAQ. The CDR3 has 14 amino acids. CDR3 DNA: TGTGCCACCTTCGCGGGAGGGCCGTTAGATGAGCAGTTCTTC. Its translation is CATFAGGPLDEQFF.